The clone carrying this T cell receptor (beta chain) was recorded a few times. Its antigen is as yet unknown. The sample is drawn from a study of T cell repertoires in cytomegalovirus infection. TCRdb reprocessed the reads with MiXCR, giving one entry per CDR3 protein. The sample includes approximately 770,000 distinct CDR3 sequences, 25% to 35% of them seen just once. Overall study findings and caveats: Summed public TCR beta family frequency identified CMV carriers bearing the relevant HLA.

The CDR3 extends over 14 amino acids. V lost 9 bases to trimming and J lost 1 base, with 14 bases between them. The germline CDR1 and CDR2 sequences are MNHEY and SMNVEV (reference sequence). The TCR was taken from a human donor in good health (CMV status not recorded). Some clones in this sample may be carry-over from other donors' samples. The V and J genes are TRBV27 and TRBJ2-3, with a tentative D call TRBD1 (5 bases). Sequenced here: cultured CD8+ T cells from PBMCs, sampled from culture after CMV antigen stimulation. Here the CDR3 reads CASCILGGTDTQYF. As DNA, the CDR3 is TGTGCCAGTTGCATTTTAGGGGGCACAGATACGCAGTATTTT.